This T cell receptor (beta chain) was recorded in a study of shared clonotypes between healthy human individuals. For the study at large: Donors consisted of a couple of women and a few men between 18 and 49. Whole-study findings and limits: Generation probability values for non-shared clonotypes were lower than those for clonotypes shared by all four donors. Represented diversity, genetic and exposure-history alike, was limited by few donors. Richness estimates generally favored naive over memory subsets.

As to this clone: The antigen is unknown.

The protocol was immunoSEQ multiplex PCR, while the TCRdb copy is restricted to in-frame clones and leaves out a portion. The sample consists of under 2,500,000 clones, nearly 97% of them appearing once. Per germline, CDR1 KGHSH and CDR2 LQKENI. The CDR3 covers 17 residues. J gave up 0 bases and V 1 base, and 7 bases lay outside the gene matches. The chain couples TRBV18 to TRBJ2-5, with 8 bases identical to TRBD1. The receptor was derived from a man aged 18 to 35 in good health. The material sequenced was naive CD4+ T cells sorted from blood. As to subset: CD45RA+ positively selected. The CDR3: CASSPLRDRIHQETQYF. CDR3 bases: TGTGCCAGCTCACCACTACGGGACAGGATCCACCAAGAGACCCAGTACTTC.